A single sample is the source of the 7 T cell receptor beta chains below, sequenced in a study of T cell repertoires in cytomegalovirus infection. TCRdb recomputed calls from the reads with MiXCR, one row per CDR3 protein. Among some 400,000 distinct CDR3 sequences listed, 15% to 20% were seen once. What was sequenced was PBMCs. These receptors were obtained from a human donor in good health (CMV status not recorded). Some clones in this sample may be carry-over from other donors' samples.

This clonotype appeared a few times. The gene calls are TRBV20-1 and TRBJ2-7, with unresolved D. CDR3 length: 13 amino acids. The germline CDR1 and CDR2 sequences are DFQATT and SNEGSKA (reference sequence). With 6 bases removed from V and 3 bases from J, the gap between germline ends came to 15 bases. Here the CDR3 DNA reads TGCAGTGCGCCAGAAACATCCAACTACGAGCAGTACTTC. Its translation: CSAPETSNYEQYF.

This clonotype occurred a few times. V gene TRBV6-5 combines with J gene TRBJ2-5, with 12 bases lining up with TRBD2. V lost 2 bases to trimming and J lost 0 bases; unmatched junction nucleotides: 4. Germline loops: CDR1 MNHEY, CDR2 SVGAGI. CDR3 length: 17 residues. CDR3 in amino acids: CASSYGLAGGDQETQYF. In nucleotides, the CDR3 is TGTGCCAGCAGTTACGGGCTAGCGGGGGGGGACCAAGAGACCCAGTACTTC.

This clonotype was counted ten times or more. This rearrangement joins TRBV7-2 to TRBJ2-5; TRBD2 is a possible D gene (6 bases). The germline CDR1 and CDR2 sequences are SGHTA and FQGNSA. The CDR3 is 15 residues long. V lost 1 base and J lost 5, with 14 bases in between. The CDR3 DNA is TGTGCCAGCAGCTTAGATGGGGGGAGTGGGGAGACCCAGTACTTC. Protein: CASSLDGGSGETQYF.

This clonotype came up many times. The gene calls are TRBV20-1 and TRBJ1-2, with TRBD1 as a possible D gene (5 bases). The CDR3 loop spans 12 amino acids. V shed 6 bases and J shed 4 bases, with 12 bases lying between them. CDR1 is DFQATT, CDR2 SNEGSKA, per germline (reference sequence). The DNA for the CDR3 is TGCAGTGCCACCCAGGGAGTCTATGGCTACACCTTC. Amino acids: CSATQGVYGYTF.

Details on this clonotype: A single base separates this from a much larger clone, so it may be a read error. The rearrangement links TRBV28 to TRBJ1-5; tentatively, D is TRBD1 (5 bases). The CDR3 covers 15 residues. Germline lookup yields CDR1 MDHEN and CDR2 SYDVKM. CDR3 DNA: TGTGCCTGCAGTTTTATTACAGGAAGCAATCAGCCCCAGCATTTT. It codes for CACSFITGSNQPQHF.

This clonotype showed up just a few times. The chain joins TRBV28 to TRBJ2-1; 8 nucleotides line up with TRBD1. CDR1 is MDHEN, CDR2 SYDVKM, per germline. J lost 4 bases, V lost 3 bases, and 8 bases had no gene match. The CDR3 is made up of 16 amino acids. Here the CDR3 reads CASSLSTGQAYNEQFF. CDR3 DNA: TGTGCCAGCAGTTTGAGTACGGGACAGGCATACAATGAGCAGTTCTTC.

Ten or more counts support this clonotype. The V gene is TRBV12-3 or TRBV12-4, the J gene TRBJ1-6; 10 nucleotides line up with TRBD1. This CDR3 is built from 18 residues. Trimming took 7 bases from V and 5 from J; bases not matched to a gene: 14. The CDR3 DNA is TGTGCCAGCATCCAGGGACAGGGGAGGCCTAGGGATAATTCACCCCTCCACTTT. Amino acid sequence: CASIQGQGRPRDNSPLHF.